This TCR beta chain was recovered during a study of T cell repertoires in cytomegalovirus infection (dated by TCRdb to between 2018 and 2020). At the level of the whole study: The peptide stimulations were aimed at well-studied HLA-B-restricted epitopes as well as recently identified HLA-C-restricted CMV epitopes, whose presentation resists viral immunomodulation. Donor HLA type was relevant to the analysis, as public TCR beta signatures indicated carriage of CMV infection together with the matching HLA type. Beyond this particular receptor, the publication reports: Cumulative frequency of public TCR beta family members discriminated carriers of CMV infection plus the relevant HLA type in this cohort and an independent roughly 320-donor cohort. The ex vivo response was dominated by HLA-C-restricted CMV-specific TCR beta clonotypes, and the single most frequent clonotype in two of eight donors was supplied by these HLA-C-restricted clonotypes.

In this sample, this clonotype turned up once. This receptor's antigen is unknown. Per-base qualities were not stored, and no clone one base away is much larger. Evidence from one read is weak. This sample was sequenced with an Illumina HiSeq 1500. TCRdb reanalyzed the raw reads on its own, using fastp at Q25 for trimming and MiXCR for clone calling, and kept in-frame beta chains. Rows merge per CDR3 protein into single entries with the most common DNA and genes. The sample has about a million distinct CDR3 sequences on record, approximately 31% of them singletons. The ten largest clones add up to roughly 13% of the sample. V is trimmed back by 7 bases and J by 3 bases, and the junction contains 6 bases that no gene match accounts for. The CDR3 measures 14 amino acids from cysteine to phenylalanine. The read is trimmed to its CDR3 DNA, 42 bases read in frame from base 1. From a lookup of the germline V gene, CDR1 and CDR2 are MNHNS and SASEGT.

In light of the paper, this sample's treatment or condition label describes: in vitro stimulation with specific CMV peptide epitopes to enrich CMV-specific T cells. This TCR derives from a human donor in good health (CMV status not recorded). Some clones in this sample may be carry-over from other donors' samples. The source was cultured CD8+ T cells from PBMCs, collected from culture after CMV antigen stimulation. This sequence uses TRBV6-1 and TRBJ2-1; 7 central bases correspond to TRBD2. The bases read TGTGCCAGCAAGTGGGCTAGCGGCTACAATGAGCAGTTCTTC. Its protein reads: CASKWASGYNEQFF.